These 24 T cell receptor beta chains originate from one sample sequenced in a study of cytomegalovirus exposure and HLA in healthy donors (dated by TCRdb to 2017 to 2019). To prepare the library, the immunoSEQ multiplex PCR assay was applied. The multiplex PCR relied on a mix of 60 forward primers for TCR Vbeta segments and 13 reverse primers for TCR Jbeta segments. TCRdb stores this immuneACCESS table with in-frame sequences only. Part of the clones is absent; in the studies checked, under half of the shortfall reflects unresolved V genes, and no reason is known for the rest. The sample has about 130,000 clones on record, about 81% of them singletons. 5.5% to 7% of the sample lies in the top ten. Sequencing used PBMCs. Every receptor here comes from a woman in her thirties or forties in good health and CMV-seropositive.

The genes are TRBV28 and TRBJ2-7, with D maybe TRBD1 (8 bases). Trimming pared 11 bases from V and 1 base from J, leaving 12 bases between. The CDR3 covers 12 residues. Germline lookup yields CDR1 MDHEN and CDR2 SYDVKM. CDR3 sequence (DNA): TGTGCCGGGGGGGACAGGTCCTACGAGCAGTACTTC. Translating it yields CAGGDRSYEQYF.

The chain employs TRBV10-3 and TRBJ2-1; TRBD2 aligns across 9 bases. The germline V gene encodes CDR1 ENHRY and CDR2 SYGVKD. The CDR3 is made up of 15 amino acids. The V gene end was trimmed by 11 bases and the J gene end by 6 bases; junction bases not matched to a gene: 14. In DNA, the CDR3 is TGTGCCGTCGGGGCTAGCGGGGCCGATGGCAATGAGCAGTTCTTC. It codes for CAVGASGADGNEQFF.

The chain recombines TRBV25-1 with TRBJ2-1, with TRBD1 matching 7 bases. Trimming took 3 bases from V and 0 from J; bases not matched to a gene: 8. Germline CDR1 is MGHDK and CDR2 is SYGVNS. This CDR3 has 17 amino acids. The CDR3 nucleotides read TGTGCCAGCAGTGACCCGGACAGGTTCAGCTCCTACAATGAGCAGTTCTTC. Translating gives CASSDPDRFSSYNEQFF.

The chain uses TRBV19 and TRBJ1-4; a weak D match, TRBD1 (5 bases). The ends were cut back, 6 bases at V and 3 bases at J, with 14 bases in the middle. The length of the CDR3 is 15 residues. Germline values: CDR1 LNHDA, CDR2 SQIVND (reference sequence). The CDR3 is CASRLGRAANEKLFF. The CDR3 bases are TGTGCCAGTAGACTGGGCAGGGCAGCTAATGAAAAACTGTTTTTT.

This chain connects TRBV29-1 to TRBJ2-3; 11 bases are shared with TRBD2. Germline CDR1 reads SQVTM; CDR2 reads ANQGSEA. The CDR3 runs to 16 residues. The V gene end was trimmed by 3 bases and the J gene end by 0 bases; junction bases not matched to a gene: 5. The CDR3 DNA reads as TGCAGCGTTGAGGGACTAGCGGTTACTAGCACAGATACGCAGTATTTT. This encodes CSVEGLAVTSTDTQYF.

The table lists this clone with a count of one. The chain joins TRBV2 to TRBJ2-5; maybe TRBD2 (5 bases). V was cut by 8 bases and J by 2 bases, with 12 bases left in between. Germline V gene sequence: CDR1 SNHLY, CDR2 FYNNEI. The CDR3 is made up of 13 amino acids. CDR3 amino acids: CASPGKPQETQYF. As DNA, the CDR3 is TGTGCCAGCCCGGGGAAGCCTCAAGAGACCCAGTACTTC.

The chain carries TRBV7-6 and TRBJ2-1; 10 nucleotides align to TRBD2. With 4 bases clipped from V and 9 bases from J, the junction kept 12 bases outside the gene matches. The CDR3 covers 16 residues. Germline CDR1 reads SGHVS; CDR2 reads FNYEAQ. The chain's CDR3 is CASSSGGTSANFEQFF. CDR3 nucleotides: TGTGCCAGCAGCTCAGGAGGGACTAGCGCTAATTTTGAGCAGTTCTTC.

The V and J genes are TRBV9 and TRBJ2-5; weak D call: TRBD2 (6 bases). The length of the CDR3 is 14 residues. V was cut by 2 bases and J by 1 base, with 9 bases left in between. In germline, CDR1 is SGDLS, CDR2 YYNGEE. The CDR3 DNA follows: TGTGCCAGCAGCGTCGGGACTTTCCAAGAGACCCAGTACTTC. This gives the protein CASSVGTFQETQYF.

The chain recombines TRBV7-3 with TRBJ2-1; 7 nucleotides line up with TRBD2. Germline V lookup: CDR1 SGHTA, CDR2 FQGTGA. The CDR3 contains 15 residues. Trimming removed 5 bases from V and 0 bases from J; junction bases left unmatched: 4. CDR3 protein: CASSTGGSSYNEQFF. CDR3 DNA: TGTGCCAGCAGCACCGGGGGGAGCTCCTACAATGAGCAGTTCTTC.

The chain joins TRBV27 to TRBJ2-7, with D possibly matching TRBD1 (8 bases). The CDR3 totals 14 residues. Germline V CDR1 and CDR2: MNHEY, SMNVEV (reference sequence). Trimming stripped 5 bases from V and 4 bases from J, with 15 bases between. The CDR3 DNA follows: TGTGCCAGCAGTCCCGGACAGGGAGGGTACGAGCAGTACTTC. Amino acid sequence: CASSPGQGGYEQYF.

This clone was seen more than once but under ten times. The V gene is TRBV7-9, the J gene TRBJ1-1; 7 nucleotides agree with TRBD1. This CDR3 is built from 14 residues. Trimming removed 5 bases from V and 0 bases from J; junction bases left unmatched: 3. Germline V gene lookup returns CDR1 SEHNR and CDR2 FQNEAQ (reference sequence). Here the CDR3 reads CASSAGQMNTEAFF. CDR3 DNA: TGTGCCAGCAGCGCGGGACAGATGAACACTGAAGCTTTCTTT.

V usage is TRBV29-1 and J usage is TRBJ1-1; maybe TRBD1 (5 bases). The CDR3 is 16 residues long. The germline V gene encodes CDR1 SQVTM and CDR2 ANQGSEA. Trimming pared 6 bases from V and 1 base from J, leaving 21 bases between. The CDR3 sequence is CSVRLNTGGANTEAFF. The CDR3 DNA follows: TGCAGCGTGAGGCTCAATACCGGCGGGGCGAACACTGAAGCTTTCTTT. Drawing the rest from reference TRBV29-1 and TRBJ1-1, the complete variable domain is SAVISQKPSRDICQRGTSLTIQCQVDSQVTMMFWYRQQPGQSLTLIATANQGSEATYESGFVIDKFPISRPNLTFSTLTVSNMSPEDSSIYLCSVRLNTGGANTEAFFGQGTRLTVV.

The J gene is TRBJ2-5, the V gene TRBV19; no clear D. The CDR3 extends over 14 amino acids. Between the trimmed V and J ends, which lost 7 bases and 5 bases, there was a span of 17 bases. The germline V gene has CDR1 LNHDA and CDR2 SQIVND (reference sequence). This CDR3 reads CASKRRLDAETQYF. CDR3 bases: TGTGCCAGTAAGAGGCGCCTTGATGCGGAGACCCAGTACTTC.

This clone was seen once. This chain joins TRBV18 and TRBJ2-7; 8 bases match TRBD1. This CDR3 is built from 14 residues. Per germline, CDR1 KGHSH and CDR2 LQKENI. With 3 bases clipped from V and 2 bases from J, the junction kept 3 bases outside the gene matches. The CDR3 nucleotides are TGTGCCAGCTCACCGGGGACAGGAGCCTACGAGCAGTACTTC. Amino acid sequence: CASSPGTGAYEQYF. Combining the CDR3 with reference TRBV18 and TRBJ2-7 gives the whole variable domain NAGVMQNPRHLVRRRGQEARLRCSPMKGHSHVYWYRQLPEEGLKFMVYLQKENIIDESGMPKERFSAEFPKEGPSILRIQQVVRGDSAAYFCASSPGTGAYEQYFGPGTRLTVT.

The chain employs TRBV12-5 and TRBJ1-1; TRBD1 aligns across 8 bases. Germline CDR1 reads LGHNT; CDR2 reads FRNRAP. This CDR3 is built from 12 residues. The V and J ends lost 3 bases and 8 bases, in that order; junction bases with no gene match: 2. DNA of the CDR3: TGTGCTAGTGGTTTAGGACAGGGAGAAGCTTTCTTT. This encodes CASGLGQGEAFF.

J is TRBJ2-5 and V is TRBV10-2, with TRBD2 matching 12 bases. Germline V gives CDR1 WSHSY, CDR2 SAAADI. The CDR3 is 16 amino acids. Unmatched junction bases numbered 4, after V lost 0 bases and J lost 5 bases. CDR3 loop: CASSESRLAGVETQYF. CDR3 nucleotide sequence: TGCGCCAGCAGTGAGTCGAGACTAGCGGGGGTCGAGACCCAGTACTTC.

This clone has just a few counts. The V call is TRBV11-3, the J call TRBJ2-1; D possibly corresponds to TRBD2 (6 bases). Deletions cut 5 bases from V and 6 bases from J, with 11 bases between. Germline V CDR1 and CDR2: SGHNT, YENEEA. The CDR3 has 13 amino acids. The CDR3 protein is CASSQRGLNEQFF. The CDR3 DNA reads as TGTGCCAGCAGCCAGAGGGGACTCAATGAGCAGTTCTTC. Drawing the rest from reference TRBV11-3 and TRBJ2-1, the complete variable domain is EAGVVQSPRYKIIEKKQPVAFWCNPISGHNTLYWYLQNLGQGPELLIRYENEEAVDDSQLPKDRFSAERLKGVDSTLKIQPAELGDSAVYLCASSQRGLNEQFFGPGTRLTVL.

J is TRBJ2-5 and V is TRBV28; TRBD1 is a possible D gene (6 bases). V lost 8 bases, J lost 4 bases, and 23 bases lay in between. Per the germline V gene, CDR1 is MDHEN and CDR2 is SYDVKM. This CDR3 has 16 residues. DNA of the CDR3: TGTGCCAGCGGTATCGGTGGGCGGCTCAGGGGAGAGACCCAGTACTTC. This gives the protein CASGIGGRLRGETQYF. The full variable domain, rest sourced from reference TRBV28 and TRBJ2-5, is DVKVTQSSRYLVKRTGEKVFLECVQDMDHENMFWYRQDPGLGLRLIYFSYDVKMKEKGDIPEGYSVSREKKERFSLILESASTNQTSMYLCASGIGGRLRGETQYFGPGTRLLVL.

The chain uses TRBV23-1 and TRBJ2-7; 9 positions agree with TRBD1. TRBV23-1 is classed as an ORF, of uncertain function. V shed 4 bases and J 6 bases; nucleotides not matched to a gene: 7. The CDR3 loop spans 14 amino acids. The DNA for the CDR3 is TGCGCCAGCAGTCCCCGGGACAGGGTCGTCGAGCAGTACTTC. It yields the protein CASSPRDRVVEQYF.

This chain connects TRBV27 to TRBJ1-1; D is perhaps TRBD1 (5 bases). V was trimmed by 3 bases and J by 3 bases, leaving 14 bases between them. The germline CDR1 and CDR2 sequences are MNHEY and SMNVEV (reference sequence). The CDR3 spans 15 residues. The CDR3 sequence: CASSFYGGGYTEAFF. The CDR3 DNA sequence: TGTGCCAGCAGTTTTTATGGGGGGGGGTACACTGAAGCTTTCTTT.

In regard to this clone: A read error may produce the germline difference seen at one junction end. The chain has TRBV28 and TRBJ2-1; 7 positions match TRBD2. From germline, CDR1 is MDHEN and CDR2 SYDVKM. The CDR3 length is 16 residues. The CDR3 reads CASSFGVGGNYNGQFF. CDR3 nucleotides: TGTGCCAGCAGTTTTGGTGTGGGAGGGAACTACAATGGGCAGTTCTTC.

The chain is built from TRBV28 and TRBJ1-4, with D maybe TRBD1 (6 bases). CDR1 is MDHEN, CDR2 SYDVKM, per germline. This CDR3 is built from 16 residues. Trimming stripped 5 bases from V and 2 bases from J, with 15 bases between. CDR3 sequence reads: CASSPLGQLTNEKLFF. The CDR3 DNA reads TGTGCCAGCAGTCCCCTTGGACAGTTGACTAATGAAAAACTGTTTTTT.

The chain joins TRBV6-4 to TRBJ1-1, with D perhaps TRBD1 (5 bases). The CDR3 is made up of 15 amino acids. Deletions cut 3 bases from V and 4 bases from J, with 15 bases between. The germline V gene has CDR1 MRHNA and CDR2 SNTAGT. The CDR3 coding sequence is TGTGCCAGCAGTGATAATGGAGGGGCGGGCACTGAAGCTTTCTTT. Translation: CASSDNGGAGTEAFF.

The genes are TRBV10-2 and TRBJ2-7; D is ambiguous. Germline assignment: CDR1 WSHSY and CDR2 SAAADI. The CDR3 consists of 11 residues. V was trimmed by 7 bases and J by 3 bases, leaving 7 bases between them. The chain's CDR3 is CASTNGYEQYF. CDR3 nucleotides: TGCGCCAGCACGAACGGCTACGAGCAGTACTTC.